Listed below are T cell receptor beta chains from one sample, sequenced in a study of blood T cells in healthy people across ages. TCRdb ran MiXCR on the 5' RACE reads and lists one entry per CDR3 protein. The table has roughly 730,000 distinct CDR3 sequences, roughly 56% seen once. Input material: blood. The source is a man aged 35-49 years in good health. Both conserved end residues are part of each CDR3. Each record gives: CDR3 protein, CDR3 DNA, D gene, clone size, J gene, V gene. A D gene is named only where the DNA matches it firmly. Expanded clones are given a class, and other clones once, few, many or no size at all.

CASSFEGVSSYNEQYF	TGTGCCAGCAGTTTTGAGGGGGTGAGCTCCTACAATGAGCAGTACTTC	.	few	TRBJ2-7	TRBV6-5
CSARVGAPGYTF	TGCAGTGCTAGAGTTGGGGCACCTGGCTACACCTTC	.	.	TRBJ1-2	TRBV20-1
CASSAPQGQVHQETQYF	TGTGCCAGCAGCGCTCCACAGGGACAGGTTCATCAAGAGACCCAGTACTTC	TRBD1	.	TRBJ2-5	TRBV9
CASSQVSRGGASTDTQYF	TGTGCCAGCAGCCAAGTATCTCGTGGCGGGGCTAGCACAGATACGCAGTATTTT	.	.	TRBJ2-3	TRBV3-1
CASSPLGYSEQYF	TGTGCCAGCAGCCCCCTAGGTTACAGCGAGCAGTACTTC	.	.	TRBJ2-7	TRBV2
CASMEGEVSYEQYF	TGTGCCAGCATGGAAGGGGAGGTGTCCTACGAGCAGTACTTC	.	.	TRBJ2-7	TRBV27
CSAWGTGPNEKLFF	TGCAGTGCTTGGGGGACAGGGCCGAATGAAAAACTGTTTTTT	TRBD1	.	TRBJ1-4	TRBV20-1
CASSLYGGENSYEQYF	TGTGCCAGCAGCCTGTATGGGGGAGAGAACTCCTACGAGCAGTACTTC	.	few	TRBJ2-7	TRBV11-2
CASRISWGEAYEQYF	TGTGCCAGCAGAATAAGCTGGGGGGAGGCCTACGAGCAGTACTTC	.	.	TRBJ2-7	TRBV28
CASSQGKGGAGQPQHF	TGCGCCAGCAGCCAAGGAAAAGGGGGCGCGGGTCAGCCCCAGCATTTT	TRBD1	.	TRBJ1-5	TRBV4-1
CASSYDGQRGLGYF	TGTGCCAGCAGCTACGATGGGCAGCGGGGATTGGGGTACTTC	TRBD2	.	TRBJ2-5	TRBV7-9
CSAREIQTGLRNEQFF	TGCAGTGCTAGAGAGATCCAGACAGGACTCCGCAATGAGCAGTTCTTC	.	.	TRBJ2-1	TRBV20-1
CASSAGTGSVEQYF	TGTGCCAGCAGCGCCGGGACAGGGTCCGTCGAGCAGTACTTC	TRBD1	.	TRBJ2-7	TRBV3-1
CASSQDTREEQYF	TGTGCCAGCAGCCAAGATACGAGGGAGGAGCAGTACTTC	.	.	TRBJ2-5	TRBV4-2
CASSSTGGYGYTF	TGTGCCAGCAGCTCGACAGGGGGCTATGGCTACACCTTC	TRBD1	.	TRBJ1-2	TRBV7-3
CSVDMGPQETQYF	TGCAGCGTTGATATGGGGCCTCAAGAGACCCAGTACTTC	.	.	TRBJ2-5	TRBV29-1
CASSAFSGGASGELFF	TGTGCCAGCAGTGCGTTTAGCGGGGGGGCATCCGGGGAGCTGTTTTTT	TRBD2	.	TRBJ2-2	TRBV6-1
CASSVADRSGGSEQYF	TGTGCCAGCAGCGTGGCCGACAGGAGTGGGGGTTCCGAGCAGTACTTC	.	.	TRBJ2-7	TRBV9
CSARVRLAGGGEQFF	TGCAGTGCTAGAGTCAGACTAGCGGGAGGCGGCGAGCAGTTCTTC	TRBD2	.	TRBJ2-1	TRBV20-1